The source of this TCR beta chain is a study of cytomegalovirus exposure and HLA in healthy donors. Researchers ran the PCR with 60 Vbeta and 13 Jbeta primers. Only in-frame clones appear in the TCRdb table, and some are missing; sequencing was by immunoSEQ multiplex PCR. This table holds roughly 93,000 clones, roughly 70% found once. Remarks on this clone: The antigen remains unidentified.

Study observations and caveats: The authors judged a highly shared variant cluster likely a sequencing artifact. CMV serostatus was the sole immune exposure information available.

The sequence was obtained from a man in his forties in good health and CMV-seronegative. Sequencing was carried out using PBMCs.

CDR3 DNA sequence: TGTGCCAGCAGCGTAGATAGCGGGGGGACCCTGTTTGGCGGGGAGCTGTTTTTT. It specifies CASSVDSGGTLFGGELFF. The rearrangement uses TRBV9 and TRBJ2-2; TRBD2 agrees at 10 bases. The CDR3 is 18 amino acids. Per germline, CDR1 SGDLS and CDR2 YYNGEE. Trimming cost V 0 bases and J 7 bases; bases outside gene matches: 12.